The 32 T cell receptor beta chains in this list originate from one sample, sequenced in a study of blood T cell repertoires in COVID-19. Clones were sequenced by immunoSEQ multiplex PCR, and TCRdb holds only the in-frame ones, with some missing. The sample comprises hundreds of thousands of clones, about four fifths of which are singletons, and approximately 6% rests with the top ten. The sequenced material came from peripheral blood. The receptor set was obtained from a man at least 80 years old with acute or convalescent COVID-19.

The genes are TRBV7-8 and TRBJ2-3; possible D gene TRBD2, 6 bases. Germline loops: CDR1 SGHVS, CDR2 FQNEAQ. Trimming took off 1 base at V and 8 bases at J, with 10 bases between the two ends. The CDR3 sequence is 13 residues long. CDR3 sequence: CASSLGGLSTQYF. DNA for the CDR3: TGTGCCAGCAGCTTAGGGGGACTGTCTACGCAGTATTTT.

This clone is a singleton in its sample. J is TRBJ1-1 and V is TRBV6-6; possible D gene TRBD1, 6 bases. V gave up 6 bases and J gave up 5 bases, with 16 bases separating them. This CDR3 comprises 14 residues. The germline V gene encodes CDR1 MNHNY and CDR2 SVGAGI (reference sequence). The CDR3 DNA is TGTGCCAGCAGGGAAACCGACAGGTGGACTGAAGCTTTCTTT. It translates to CASRETDRWTEAFF.

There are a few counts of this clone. In DNA form, the CDR3 reads TGCGCCAGCAGCCCCGGGGGGACAGGCTCTGGAAACACCATATATTTT. Its protein is CASSPGGTGSGNTIYF. V and J are TRBV5-1 and TRBJ1-3, with 8 nucleotides matching TRBD1. CDR3 length: 16 residues. With 4 bases clipped from V and 0 bases from J, the junction kept 6 bases outside the gene matches. Germline CDR1 and CDR2: SGHRS and YFSETQ.

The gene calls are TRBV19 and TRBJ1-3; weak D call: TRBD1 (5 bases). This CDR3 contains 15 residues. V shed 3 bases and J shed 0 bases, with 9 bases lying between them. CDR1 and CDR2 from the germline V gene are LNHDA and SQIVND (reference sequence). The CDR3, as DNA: TGTGCCAGTAGTATGAAGGGGAACTCTGGAAACACCATATATTTT. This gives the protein CASSMKGNSGNTIYF.

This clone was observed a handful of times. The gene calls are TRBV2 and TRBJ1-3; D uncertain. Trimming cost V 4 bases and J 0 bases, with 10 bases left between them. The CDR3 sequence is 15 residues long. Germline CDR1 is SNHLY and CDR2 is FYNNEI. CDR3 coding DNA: TGTGCCAGCAGTGTAAAGAGTCACTCTGGAAACACCATATATTTT. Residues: CASSVKSHSGNTIYF.

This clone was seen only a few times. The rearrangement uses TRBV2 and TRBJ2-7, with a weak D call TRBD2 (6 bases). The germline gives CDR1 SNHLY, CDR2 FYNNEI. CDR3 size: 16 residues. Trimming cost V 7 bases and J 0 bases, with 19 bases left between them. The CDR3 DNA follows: TGTGCCAGCATACCCATTTGGGGGGTTAACTCCTACGAGCAGTACTTC. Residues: CASIPIWGVNSYEQYF.

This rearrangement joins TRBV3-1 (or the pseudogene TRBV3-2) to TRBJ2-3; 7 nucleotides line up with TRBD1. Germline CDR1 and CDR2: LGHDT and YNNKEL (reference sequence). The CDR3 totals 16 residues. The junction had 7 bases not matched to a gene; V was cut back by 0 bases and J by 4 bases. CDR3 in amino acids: CASSQDLRGRPDTQYF. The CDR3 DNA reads TGTGCCAGCAGCCAAGATTTGAGGGGGCGCCCAGATACGCAGTATTTT.

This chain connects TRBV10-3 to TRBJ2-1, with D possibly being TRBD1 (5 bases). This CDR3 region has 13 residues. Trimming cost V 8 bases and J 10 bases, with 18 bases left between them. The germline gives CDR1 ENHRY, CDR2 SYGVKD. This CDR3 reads CAISKGAASEQFF. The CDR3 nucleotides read TGTGCCATCTCTAAAGGGGCAGCCAGCGAGCAGTTCTTC.

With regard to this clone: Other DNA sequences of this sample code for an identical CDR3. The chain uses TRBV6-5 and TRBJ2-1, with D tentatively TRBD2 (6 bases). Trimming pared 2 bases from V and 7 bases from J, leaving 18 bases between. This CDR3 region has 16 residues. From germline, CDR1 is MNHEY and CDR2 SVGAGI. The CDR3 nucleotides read TGTGCCAGCAGTTACCTGACTAGTGGGGGTCGTAATGAGCAGTTCTTC. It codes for CASSYLTSGGRNEQFF.

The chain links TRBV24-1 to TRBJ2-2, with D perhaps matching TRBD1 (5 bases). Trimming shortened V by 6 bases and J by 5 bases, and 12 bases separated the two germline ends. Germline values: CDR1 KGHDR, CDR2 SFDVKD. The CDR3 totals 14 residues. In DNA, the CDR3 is TGTGCCACCAGTCAGACAGCAGGGACCGGGGAGCTGTTTTTT. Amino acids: CATSQTAGTGELFF.

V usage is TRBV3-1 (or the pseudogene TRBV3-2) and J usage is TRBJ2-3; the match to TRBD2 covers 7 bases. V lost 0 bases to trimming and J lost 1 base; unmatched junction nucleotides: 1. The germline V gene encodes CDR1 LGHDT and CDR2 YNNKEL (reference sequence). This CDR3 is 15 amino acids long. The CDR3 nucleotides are TGTGCCAGCAGCCAAGAGCTAGCGGGCACAGATACGCAGTATTTT. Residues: CASSQELAGTDTQYF.

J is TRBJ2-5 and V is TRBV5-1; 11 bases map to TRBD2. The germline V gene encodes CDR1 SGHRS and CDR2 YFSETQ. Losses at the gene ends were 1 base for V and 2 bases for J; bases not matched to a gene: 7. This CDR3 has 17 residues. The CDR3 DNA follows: TGCGCCAGCAGCTTGTACGTTAGCGGGGGGGTACAAGAGACCCAGTACTTC. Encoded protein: CASSLYVSGGVQETQYF.

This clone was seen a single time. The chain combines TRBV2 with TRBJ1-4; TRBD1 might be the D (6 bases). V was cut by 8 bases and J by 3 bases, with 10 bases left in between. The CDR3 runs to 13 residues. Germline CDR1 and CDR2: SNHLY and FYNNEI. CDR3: CASEGGANEKLFF. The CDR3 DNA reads TGTGCCAGCGAGGGGGGGGCTAATGAAAAACTGTTTTTT.

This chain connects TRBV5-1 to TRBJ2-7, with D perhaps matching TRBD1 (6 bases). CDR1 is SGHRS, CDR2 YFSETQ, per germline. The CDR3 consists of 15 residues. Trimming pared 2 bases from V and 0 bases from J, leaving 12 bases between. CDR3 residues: CASSLLQGSSYEQYF. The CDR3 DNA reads TGCGCCAGCAGCTTACTACAGGGAAGCTCCTACGAGCAGTACTTC.

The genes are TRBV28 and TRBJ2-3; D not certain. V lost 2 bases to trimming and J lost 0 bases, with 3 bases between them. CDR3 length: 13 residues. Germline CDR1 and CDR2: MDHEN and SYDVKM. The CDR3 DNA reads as TGTGCCAGCAGTTTACCAAGCACAGATACGCAGTATTTT. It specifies CASSLPSTDTQYF.

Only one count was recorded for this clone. In DNA form, the CDR3 reads TGCAGCGTTGCCCGGACTGAGAAGGACGAGCAGTACTTC. Translated, it gives CSVARTEKDEQYF. This sequence joins TRBV29-1 and TRBJ2-7, with D possibly matching TRBD2 (5 bases). This CDR3 is 13 amino acids long. The V gene lost 4 bases and the J gene lost 5 bases, with 15 bases spanning the gap. Germline V gene lookup returns CDR1 SQVTM and CDR2 ANQGSEA.

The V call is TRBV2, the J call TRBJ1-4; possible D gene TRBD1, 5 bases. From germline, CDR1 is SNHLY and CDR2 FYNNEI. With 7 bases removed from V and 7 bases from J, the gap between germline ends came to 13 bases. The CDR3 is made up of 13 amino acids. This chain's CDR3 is CASKDSYIEKLFF. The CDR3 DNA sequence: TGTGCCAGCAAAGACAGTTATATTGAAAAACTGTTTTTT.

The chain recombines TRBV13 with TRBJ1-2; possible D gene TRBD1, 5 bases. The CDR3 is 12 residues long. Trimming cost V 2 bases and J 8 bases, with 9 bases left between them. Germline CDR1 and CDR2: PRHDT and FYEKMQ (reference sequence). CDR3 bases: TGTGCCAGCAGCTTACAGGGAGGGGGCTACACCTTC. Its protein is CASSLQGGGYTF.

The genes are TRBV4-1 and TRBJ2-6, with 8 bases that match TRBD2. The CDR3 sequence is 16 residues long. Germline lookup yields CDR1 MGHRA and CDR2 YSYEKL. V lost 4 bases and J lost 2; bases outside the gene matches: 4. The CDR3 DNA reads TGCGCCAGCAGCCGGCAAGCGGGGGCTGGGGCCAACGTCCTGACTTTC. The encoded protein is CASSRQAGAGANVLTF.

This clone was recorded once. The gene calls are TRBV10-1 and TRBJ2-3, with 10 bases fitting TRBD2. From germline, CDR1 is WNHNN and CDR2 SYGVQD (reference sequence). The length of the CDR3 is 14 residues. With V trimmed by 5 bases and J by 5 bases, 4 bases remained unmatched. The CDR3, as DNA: TGCGCCAGCAGTCTAGCGGGAGCGGAAGATACGCAGTATTTT. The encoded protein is CASSLAGAEDTQYF.

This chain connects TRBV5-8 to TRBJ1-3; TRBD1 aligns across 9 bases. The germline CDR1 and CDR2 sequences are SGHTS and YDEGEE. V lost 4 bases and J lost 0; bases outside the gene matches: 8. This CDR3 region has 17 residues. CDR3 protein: CASSPRDRAVSGNTIYF. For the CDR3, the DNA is TGTGCCAGCAGCCCCCGGGACAGGGCCGTCTCTGGAAACACCATATATTTT.

In DNA, the CDR3 is TGTGCCAGCAGCCAAAGGGCAGGGGGCAGTGAAAAACTGTTTTTT. Its protein is CASSQRAGGSEKLFF. The rearrangement links TRBV4-2 to TRBJ1-4, with 8 positions matching TRBD1. Looked up from germline, CDR1 is LGHNA and CDR2 is YNFKEQ. The CDR3 spans 15 residues. Trimming at V came to 2 bases and at J to 7 bases, leaving 6 bases not matched to a gene.

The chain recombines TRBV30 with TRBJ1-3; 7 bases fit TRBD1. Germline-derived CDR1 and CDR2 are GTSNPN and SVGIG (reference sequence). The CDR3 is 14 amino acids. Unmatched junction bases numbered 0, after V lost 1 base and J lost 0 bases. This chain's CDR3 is CAWSDRGSGNTIYF. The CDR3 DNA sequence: TGTGCCTGGAGTGACAGGGGCTCTGGAAACACCATATATTTT.

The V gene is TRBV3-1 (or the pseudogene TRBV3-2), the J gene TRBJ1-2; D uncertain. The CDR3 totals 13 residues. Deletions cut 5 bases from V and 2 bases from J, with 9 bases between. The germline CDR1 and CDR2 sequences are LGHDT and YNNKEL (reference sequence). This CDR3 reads CASSFRGNYGYTF. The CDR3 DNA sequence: TGTGCCAGCAGCTTCCGAGGAAACTATGGCTACACCTTC.

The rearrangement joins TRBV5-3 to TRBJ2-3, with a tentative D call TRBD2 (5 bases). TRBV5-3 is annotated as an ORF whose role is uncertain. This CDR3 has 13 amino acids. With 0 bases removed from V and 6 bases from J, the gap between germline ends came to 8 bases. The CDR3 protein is CARSLGRRDTQYF. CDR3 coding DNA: TGTGCCAGAAGCTTGGGTAGGAGGGATACGCAGTATTTT.

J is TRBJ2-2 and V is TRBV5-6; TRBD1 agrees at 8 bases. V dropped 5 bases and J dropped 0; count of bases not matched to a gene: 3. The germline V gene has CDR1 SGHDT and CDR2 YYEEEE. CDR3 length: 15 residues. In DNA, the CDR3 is TGTGCCAGCAGACGACAGGGGACGAACACCGGGGAGCTGTTTTTT. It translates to CASRRQGTNTGELFF.

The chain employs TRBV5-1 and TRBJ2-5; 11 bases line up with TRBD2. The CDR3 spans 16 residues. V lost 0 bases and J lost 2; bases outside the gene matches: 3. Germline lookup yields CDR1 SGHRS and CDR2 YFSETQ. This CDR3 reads CASSLVASGGQETQYF. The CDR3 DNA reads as TGCGCCAGCAGCTTGGTCGCTAGCGGGGGGCAAGAGACCCAGTACTTC.

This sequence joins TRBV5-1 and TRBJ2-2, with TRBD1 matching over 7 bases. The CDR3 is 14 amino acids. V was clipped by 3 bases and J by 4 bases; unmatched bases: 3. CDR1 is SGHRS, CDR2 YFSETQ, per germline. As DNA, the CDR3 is TGCGCCAGCAGCTCAGGACAGGCCACCGGGGAGCTGTTTTTT. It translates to CASSSGQATGELFF.

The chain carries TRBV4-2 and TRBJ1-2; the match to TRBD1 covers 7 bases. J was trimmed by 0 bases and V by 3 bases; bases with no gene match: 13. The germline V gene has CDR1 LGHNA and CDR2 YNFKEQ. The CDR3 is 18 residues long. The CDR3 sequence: CASSHTSPRTGSNYGYTF. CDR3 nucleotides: TGTGCCAGCAGCCACACCTCACCCCGGACAGGTTCTAACTATGGCTACACCTTC.

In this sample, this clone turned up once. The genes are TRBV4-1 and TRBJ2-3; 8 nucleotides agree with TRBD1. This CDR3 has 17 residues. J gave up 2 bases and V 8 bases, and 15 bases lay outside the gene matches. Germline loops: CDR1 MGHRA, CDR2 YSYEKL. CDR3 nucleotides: TGCGCCAGCGCGAAAGCCCCGGGACAGGCTTTCACAGATACGCAGTATTTT. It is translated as CASAKAPGQAFTDTQYF.

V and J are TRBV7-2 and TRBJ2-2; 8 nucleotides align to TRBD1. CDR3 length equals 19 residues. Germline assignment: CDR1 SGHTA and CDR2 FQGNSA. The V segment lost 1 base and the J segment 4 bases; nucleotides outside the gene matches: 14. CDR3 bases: TGTGCCAGCAGCTTAGGTCCCCCTCATCAGGGGGCAGGCACCGGGGAGCTGTTTTTT. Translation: CASSLGPPHQGAGTGELFF. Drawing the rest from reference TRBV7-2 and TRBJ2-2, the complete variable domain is GAGVSQSPSNKVTEKGKDVELRCDPISGHTALYWYRQSLGQGLEFLIYFQGNSAPDKSGLPSDRFSAERTGGSVSTLTIQRTQQEDSAVYLCASSLGPPHQGAGTGELFFGEGSRLTVL.

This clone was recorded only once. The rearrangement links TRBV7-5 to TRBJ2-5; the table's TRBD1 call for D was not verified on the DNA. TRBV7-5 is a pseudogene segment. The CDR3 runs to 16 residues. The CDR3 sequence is CVRSLRTGNSQETQYF. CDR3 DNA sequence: TGTGTCAGAAGCTTAAGGACAGGGAACTCCCAAGAGACCCAGTACTTC.